This entry describes one T cell receptor (beta chain). This clone's antigen is unknown. One base away there is no much larger clone; base qualities are not given. This specimen belongs to a study of cytomegalovirus exposure and HLA in healthy donors (TCRdb year 2017). General notes on the study: According to an earlier analysis of a few hundred of the donors, 150 million to 200 million T cells yielded roughly 100 million unique TCR beta sequences and about 300 Gb of sequence data. About 280 gigabases of sequencing data and tens of millions of unique TCR sequences were included in an early release covering around 600 HLA-typed donors. Of the 300 to 400 genotyped donors, approximately 80% fell in the genetic ancestry cluster associated with self-reported Caucasian donors. The aim of the study was to test whether cataloging public T cell receptors could identify signatures of past pathogen exposure. Using immunosequencing, the study profiled T cell repertoires from about 650 subjects and related those repertoires to cytomegalovirus serostatus. A separate validation cohort of roughly 130 different subjects was used in addition to the 666-subject first cohort. To predict cytomegalovirus infection status, the study combined high-throughput TCR immunosequencing, statistical association of individual TCRs with disease status, and machine learning. A later analysis re-examined previously published TCR beta repertoires from 610 or so donors and added high-resolution HLA genotyping to investigate patterns of TCR occurrence. Rather than drawing on any new phenotypic data, the later analysis identified candidate immune exposures from TCR beta sequences and the way those sequences occurred across donors. An earlier analysis of fewer than 700 of the donors applied high-throughput TCR beta sequencing to assess whether each TCR beta V gene segment acted as functional or pseudogenic. Alongside the repertoire data, information on donor age, sex, ethnicity and CMV serostatus was compiled. A later genetic analysis used genome-wide SNP genotypes for about three fifths of the 666 donors, treating that subset as a discovery cohort. All discovery cohort repertoires had been generated on a single sequencing platform. Both class I and class II loci were covered by HLA typing, at four-digit resolution. The number of typed donors differed by locus: about 620-630 for A, B, C, DRB1 and DQB1; approximately 530 for DQA1; over 600 for DPA1; and approximately 450 for DPB1. About five DR-DQ haplotypes were treated as single units for association and clustering because of strong linkage in the cohort. Among about 360 genotyped donors of the cohort, an average of about 240,000 unique TCR beta nucleotide sequences were sequenced per donor, approximately 20% of them non-productive. What the work shows at the level of the full study, not this receptor alone: The study gave a list of some 150 TCR beta chains associated with cytomegalovirus. Assigning TCR associations to individual alleles was difficult when HLA alleles, especially DR and DQ, strongly co-occurred. Only TCR beta chains were sequenced in this cohort, and the absence of alpha or paired-chain data limited detectable features. An association between a missense DCLRE1C variant and V-gene and J-gene trimming of TCR beta chains was found in a later genetic analysis and replicated in an independent cohort. The authors suggested that the approach could potentially be extended to other disease states and immunological phenotypes. Linkage disequilibrium might explain the correlated functional status among segregating V segments, but an unknown experimental factor could not be excluded. The presence/absence analyses assumed that sequencing depth was roughly uniform across donors, and that assumption may not be true. The earlier analysis of about 600 of the donors excluded roughly 16 rarely observed V segments, including chromosome 9 orphons, because counts were too low. In a later analysis, HLA-associated TCR beta chains showed more clonal expansion and lower generation probabilities than non-associated chains that were equally common. According to a later analysis, TCR association rates differed among HLA loci, with DRB1 alleles showing the most associated TCRs and HLA-C alleles showing the fewest. In an earlier analysis of about 540 of the donors, most TCR beta V segments were observed in productive rearrangements about 87% or about 30% of the time, broadly matching IMGT annotations. Most TCR sequences were seen in very few donors, while some public TCRs were found in many individuals. In a later analysis, several top co-occurrence clusters were reported to appear linked to parvovirus B19, influenza, CMV and Epstein-Barr virus. In a later genetic analysis, fewer N-insertions in productive TCRs were reported among donors in an Asian-associated ancestry cluster than the approximately 710-donor mean. According to a later analysis, most CMV-associated TCR beta chains appeared to be HLA-restricted, and the HLA associations seemed to be driven largely by CMV exposure. Cytomegalovirus status was reported to be diagnosed by the classifier with high specificity and sensitivity in both the original and validation cohorts. For the cohort, immune exposure information was limited to CMV serostatus. Because some donors lacked HLA typing at each locus, the association tests relied only on the typed subset. A further reported finding was that TCR beta sequences accurately predicted the HLA-A and HLA-B alleles for most subjects in the first cohort. A later analysis associated about 16,000 TCR beta sequences with specific HLA alleles at a false discovery rate of 0.05. In vitro tests confirmed that a few of the cytomegalovirus-associated TCR beta chains recognize cytomegalovirus antigens. The sequencing pipeline was judged likely to have produced a cluster of highly shared sequence variants as a technical artifact. Some IMGT-functional V segments, including TRBV6-2 and TRBV6-3, could not be told apart with the 87-base-pair reads, so those segments were excluded.

The cohort consisted of 600 to 750 healthy bone marrow donors. All cohort members were sampled while nominally healthy, although unrecorded immune exposures were likely present. The donor was CMV seronegative and belonged to the group of roughly 330 seronegative cohort members. A peripheral blood sample was provided by each donor, and peripheral blood mononuclear cells were used for TCR beta sequencing. Genomic DNA extraction from the blood cell samples was performed with the Qiagen DNeasy Blood Extraction Kit. From V the trimming removes 4 bases and from J it removes 2 bases, while the gene matches leave 3 bases of the junction unaccounted for. The CDR3 runs 14 amino acids, cysteine and phenylalanine included. Only the CDR3 portion is preserved as DNA: 42 bases, with reading frame beginning at the first base. CDR1 and CDR2 are drawn from the germline V gene: SGHDT, YYEEEE. The library was built by means of the immunoSEQ multiplex PCR assay. A mixture of 60 forward primers for TCR Vbeta segments and 13 reverse primers for TCR Jbeta segments was used in the multiplex PCR. Amplification of the CDR3 region of rearranged TCR beta genes was performed with a multiplex PCR assay on genomic DNA. The amplified TCR beta libraries were sequenced on the Illumina HiSeq System as 87-base-pair reads. For the original study's pipeline: A later analysis tallied about 77 million unique TCR beta chains across the 666 repertoires, and approximately 12 million of those chains were shared by two or more donors. Raw reads were error-corrected and collapsed into unique sequences by a nearest-neighbor algorithm in which closely related sequences were merged to remove PCR and sequencing errors. To assign V, D and J gene segments, CDR3 sequences were aligned to IMGT reference sequences. For a sequence to be retained, at least a six-nucleotide match to both a V gene segment and a J gene segment was required. Rearrangements were classified as productive when the CDR3 lacked stop codons and remained in frame with V and J, and all other rearrangements were classified as non-productive. CDR3 was defined by IMGT convention, running from the second conserved V-encoded cysteine to the conserved J-encoded phenylalanine. The earlier analysis of fewer than 750 of the donors excluded sequences that lacked an unambiguous match to a single V gene segment. An earlier analysis of 587 of the donors classified V segments as functional when productive rearrangements were above 56.7% and as segregating when the standard deviation between donors was above 5%. A statistical classification framework was built for diagnosing cytomegalovirus status from the catalog of TCR beta chain sequences. A later analysis assigned V and J genes by comparing TCR nucleotide sequences with IMGT/GENE-DB human TR gene sequences. Using the TCRdist pipeline, a later analysis assigned CDR3 sequences along with most-parsimonious VDJ recombination scenarios. In a later analysis, each TCR beta chain was defined by its CDR3 amino acid sequence together with its V-gene family, and reads lacking a unique V-gene family were excluded. A later analysis removed several hundred highly shared, low-generation-probability nucleotide sequences to deal with suspected cross-contamination and a sequencing artifact. A later analysis calculated a clonal expansion index for each public chain from normalized within-repertoire ranks of inferred template counts. In a later analysis, generation probabilities were computed with a VDJ recombination model fitted to out-of-frame rearrangements, and the resulting probabilities were checked against IGoR. In a later analysis, TCR-TCR, TCR-HLA and TCR-CMV co-occurrence was scored with hypergeometric tests, and a repertoire-size bias correction was applied to TCR pairs. In a later analysis, false discovery rates were estimated by permuting HLA or CMV assignments 20 times. In a later analysis, co-occurring TCRs were grouped with DBSCAN, and TCRdist sequence similarity was added when clustering was performed within HLA-allele-positive subsets. Co-occurrence clustering excluded repertoires with fewer than 30,000 or more than 120,000 public chains, plus five with anomalous nucleotide sharing. TCRdb obtained this table from immuneACCESS and retained in-frame rearrangements with V and J assigned. These tables miss some clones; where compared with another copy, unresolved V genes account for less than half of the shortfall, and the remainder is unexplained. Clone size and the V and J calls come from that table; the DNA yielded D and trimming. This sample has about 160,000 clones in its table, and 70% to 90% of those were observed once. The ten top clones hold approximately 0.8% of the sample.

The TCR sequence derives from a woman between 18 and 29 years old in good health and CMV-seronegative. Specimen: PBMCs. Recombination joined TRBV5-6 with TRBJ2-3; 8 bases in the junction line up with TRBD2. The CDR3 sequence is CASSRTSPTDTQYF. The nucleotides read TGTGCCAGCAGCCGGACTAGCCCCACAGATACGCAGTATTTT. The CDR3 plus the reference TRBV5-6 and TRBJ2-3 genes for the other parts give the full variable domain: DAGVTQSPTHLIKTRGQQVTLRCSPKSGHDTVSWYQQALGQGPQFIFQYYEEEERQRGNFPDRFSGHQFPNYSSELNVNALLLGDSALYLCASSRTSPTDTQYFGPGTRLTVL.